One TCR beta chain is described in this entry. The antigen is undetermined. V shed 3 bases and J shed 3 bases, with 10 bases lying between them. This CDR3 region has 14 residues. Germline V gene lookup returns CDR1 ENHRY and CDR2 SYGVKD. This sample is part of a study of OX40 agonist ivuxolimab in advanced cancers. Study-level information: Dose-escalation patients had hepatocellular carcinoma, melanoma, renal cell or head and neck cancer.

Overall study findings and caveats: Low levels of normalized T-cell clonal expansion also appeared in some nonresponders. On average, a greater number of expanded clones characterised CD8+ T cells relative to CD4+.

Assay used: immunoSEQ multiplex PCR; TCRdb lists only in-frame clones, some missing. The data contain approximately 60,000 clones, about 90% of them singletons. The V call is TRBV10-3, the J call TRBJ2-3; a possible D gene is TRBD2 (7 bases). The receptor's source is an adult with an advanced solid tumor such as melanoma, head and neck, liver or kidney cancer. The starting material was CD4+ or CD8+ T cells sorted from blood, obtained in a trial of the OX40 agonist ivuxolimab. This chain's CDR3 is CAISDRGGTDTQYF. For the CDR3, the DNA is TGTGCCATCAGTGACAGGGGAGGGACAGATACGCAGTATTTT.